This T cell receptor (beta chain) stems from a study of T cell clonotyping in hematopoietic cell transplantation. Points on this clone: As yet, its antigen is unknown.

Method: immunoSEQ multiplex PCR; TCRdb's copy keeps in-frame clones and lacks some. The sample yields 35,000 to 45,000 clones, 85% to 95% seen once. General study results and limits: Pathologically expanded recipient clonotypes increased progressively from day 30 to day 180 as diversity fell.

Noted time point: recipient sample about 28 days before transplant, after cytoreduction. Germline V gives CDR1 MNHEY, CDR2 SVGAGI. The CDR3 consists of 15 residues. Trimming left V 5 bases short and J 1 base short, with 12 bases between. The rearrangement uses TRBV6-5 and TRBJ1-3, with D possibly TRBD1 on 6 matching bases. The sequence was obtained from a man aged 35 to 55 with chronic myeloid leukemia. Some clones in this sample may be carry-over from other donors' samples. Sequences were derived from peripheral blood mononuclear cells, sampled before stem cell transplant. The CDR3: CASSRDTPSGNTIYF. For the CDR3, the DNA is TGTGCCAGCAGTCGGGACACTCCGTCTGGAAACACCATATATTTT.